There are many counts of the clone carrying this T cell receptor beta chain. Its matching antigen is unknown. In germline, CDR1 is SGHRS, CDR2 YFSETQ. The CDR3 is 14 amino acids. V was pared by 3 bases and J by 4 bases, with 13 bases between. The sample originates from a study of CD8+CD57+ T cells in acquired aplastic anemia. Overall study context: The mean DNA yield obtained from sorted CD4+ and CD8+ cells came to approximately 3 ug. Study outcomes and limitations: Overlap between patients and controls comprised twenty-nine CD8+ CDR3 sequences.

Genomic DNA constituted the template upon which TCR beta VDJ and CDR3 profiling was performed. TCRdb analysed the reads with MiXCR anew, one entry per CDR3 protein. The sample includes some 160,000 distinct CDR3 sequences, 40% to 55% of them seen just once. Patients sequenced had flow cytometry evidence of CD8+CD57+ cell expansion. Sequenced input: sorted CD4+, CD8+, or CD8+CD57+ T cells (not recorded which) from PBMCs. The clonotype comes from a human donor with aplastic anemia. This chain joins TRBV5-1 and TRBJ1-2, with D perhaps TRBD1 (5 bases). The CDR3: CASSSRTQAYGYTF. In nucleotides, the CDR3 is TGCGCCAGCAGCTCAAGAACACAGGCCTATGGCTACACCTTC.